The 20 T cell receptor beta chains given below trace back to one sample, sequenced in a study of tumor-infiltrating lymphocytes in oesophageal squamous cell carcinoma. TCRdb called the PCR reads again in MiXCR, with one record for every CDR3 protein. The sample contains 16,000 or so distinct CDR3 sequences, 35% to 50% of which appear only once. The sequenced sample was esophageal tumor tissue. Receptors were obtained from a male donor with esophageal squamous cell carcinoma.

V and J are TRBV7-2 and TRBJ2-1; 11 bases match TRBD2. CDR3 length equals 14 residues. J gave up 6 bases and V 5 bases, and 3 bases lay outside the gene matches. Germline V CDR1 and CDR2: SGHTA, FQGNSA. The CDR3 nucleotides are TGTGCCAGCAGCCGAGGACTAGCGGGCAATGAGCAGTTCTTC. Translation: CASSRGLAGNEQFF.

The gene calls are TRBV2 and TRBJ1-1, with D maybe TRBD1 (5 bases). V was shortened by 8 bases and J by 1 base, with 8 bases between the two germline ends. Germline CDR1 SNHLY, CDR2 FYNNEI. CDR3 size: 12 residues. This chain's CDR3 is CASGGGNTEAFF. The CDR3 DNA sequence: TGTGCCAGCGGGGGGGGGAACACTGAAGCTTTCTTT.

The chain couples TRBV5-1 to TRBJ1-3; 8 bases fit TRBD1. Losses at the gene ends were 4 bases for V and 0 bases for J; bases not matched to a gene: 0. The germline V gene encodes CDR1 SGHRS and CDR2 YFSETQ. The CDR3 has 14 amino acids. CDR3 in DNA: TGCGCCAGCAGCACAGGGGGCTCTGGAAACACCATATATTTT. Encoded protein: CASSTGGSGNTIYF.

The gene calls are TRBV5-1 and TRBJ2-5, with 8 bases lining up with TRBD2. The CDR3 sequence is 15 residues long. Trimming took 4 bases from V and 1 from J; bases not matched to a gene: 6. The germline V gene encodes CDR1 SGHRS and CDR2 YFSETQ. Here the CDR3 reads CASSIRGGPQETQYF. Written as DNA, the CDR3 is TGCGCCAGCAGCATCCGGGGGGGCCCCCAAGAGACCCAGTACTTC.

This clonotype came up many times. CDR3 region: CASTPTARPGYTF. The DNA of the CDR3 is TGTGCCAGCACCCCCACCGCCCGCCCTGGCTACACCTTC. The V gene is TRBV6-1, the J gene TRBJ1-2; D not certain. In germline, CDR1 is MNHNS, CDR2 SASEGT. CDR3 length: 13 residues. V dropped 7 bases and J dropped 7 bases, with 16 bases sitting between them.

This clonotype appeared a single time. The chain employs TRBV6-9 and TRBJ2-4; tentative D call: TRBD2 (6 bases). The J call is doubtful: the DNA matches TRBJ2-1 better. The CDR3 is made up of 13 amino acids. Germline V lookup: CDR1 MNHGY, CDR2 SVAAGI. This CDR3 reads CASSPRLGNEQFF. For the CDR3, the DNA is TGTGCCAGCAGCCCTAGACTAGGCAATGAGCAGTTCTTC.

With regard to this clonotype: The junction departs from germline at one end; a sequencing error may be responsible. Here the CDR3 DNA reads TGTGCTAGCAGCTCCCAATTCGGGGAGCTGTTTTTT. This encodes CASSSQFGELFF. V gene TRBV7-6 combines with J gene TRBJ2-2, with unresolved D. Germline CDR1 is SGHVS and CDR2 is FNYEAQ. This CDR3 has 12 residues.

This clonotype was counted once. Because the CDR3's place on the DNA is in doubt, the DNA is left out and the CDR3 is given as listed by TCRdb. J is TRBJ2-4 and V is TRBV11-3; the table's D call, TRBD1, has no DNA check behind it. 15 amino acids form the CDR3, both terminal residues included. CDR1 and CDR2 from the germline V gene are SGHNT and YENEEA. This CDR3 is CADRQERTLRAVLRF.

This clonotype occurred a few times. J is TRBJ2-1 and V is TRBV6-1; D is possibly TRBD1 (6 bases). The J call may be faulty, since TRBJ2-4 better matches the DNA end. The CDR3 covers 15 residues. CDR1 is MNHNS, CDR2 SASEGT, per germline. CDR3 in DNA: TGTGCCAGCGGCCCGAGAGGGGGTGGCAAAAACATTCAGTACTTC. Protein product: CASGPRGGGKNIQYF.

This clonotype was seen ten or more times. Since a much larger clone is just one base distant, this may be a read error. This rearrangement joins TRBV7-6 to TRBJ2-7; 10 bases line up with TRBD2. V lost 4 bases, J lost 7 bases, and 13 bases stayed unmatched. CDR1 SGHVS and CDR2 FNYEAQ come from the germline V gene. The CDR3 is 16 residues long. The CDR3 region is CASSSHPSGSGNEQYF. The CDR3 nucleotides read TGTGCCAGCAGCTCCCATCCTAGCGGGAGTGGCAATGAGCAGTACTTC.

The rearrangement links TRBV10-3 to TRBJ2-3; no clear D gene. Germline-derived CDR1 and CDR2 are ENHRY and SYGVKD. The CDR3 runs 14 residues. Trimming took off 2 bases at V and 2 bases at J, with 8 bases between the two ends. The CDR3 loop is CAISEGQDTDTQYF. CDR3 DNA: TGTGCCATCAGTGAGGGTCAGGACACAGATACGCAGTATTTT.

This clonotype occurred once. V usage is TRBV7-3 and J usage is TRBJ2-5; 7 nucleotides align to TRBD2. The germline V gene has CDR1 SGHTA and CDR2 FQGTGA. The CDR3 totals 13 residues. The junction had 12 bases not matched to a gene; V was cut back by 6 bases and J by 11 bases. The CDR3 DNA follows: TGTGCCAGCAGTTCTGGGGGGAGCGGGAAGCAGTACTTC. Its translation: CASSSGGSGKQYF.

This clonotype was counted a few times. This CDR3 fails to terminate in the conserved phenylalanine or tryptophan, so it likely reflects a read error. The DNA is omitted, as the CDR3 cannot be located on it reliably, and the CDR3 follows TCRdb's listing. V usage is TRBV7-8 and J usage is TRBJ2-7; the listed D gene, TRBD1, was not tested against the DNA. Germline V gives CDR1 SGHVS, CDR2 FQNEAQ. The CDR3 sequence runs 17 residues, both termini included. CDR3 protein: CASSLYAQGNYEQYFGS.

The chain is built from TRBV28 and TRBJ2-5; D not resolved. This CDR3 is built from 14 residues. CDR1 MDHEN and CDR2 SYDVKM come from the germline V gene. The V end was cut by 4 bases, the J end by 4 bases, with 13 bases between. CDR3 region: CASSSGTVSETQYF. The CDR3 DNA sequence: TGTGCCAGCAGTTCGGGCACAGTGTCAGAGACCCAGTACTTC.

This clonotype was detected many times. The CDR3 sequence is CASSGRAESVNEQFF. The CDR3 nucleotides are TGCGCCAGCAGTGGGCGGGCGGAATCGGTCAATGAGCAGTTCTTC. The V gene is TRBV10-1, the J gene TRBJ2-1, with a weak D call TRBD2 (5 bases). This CDR3 is 15 amino acids long. Germline V gene lookup returns CDR1 WNHNN and CDR2 SYGVQD (reference sequence). Trimming took 4 bases from V and 6 from J, leaving 16 bases between them.

There are a few counts of this clonotype. The CDR3: CASSQEGQGAGGYTF. The CDR3 bases are TGTGCCAGCAGCCAGGAGGGACAGGGGGCTGGTGGCTACACCTTC. V usage is TRBV7-8 and J usage is TRBJ1-2; 12 bases are a match to TRBD1. This CDR3 region has 15 residues. The germline V gene encodes CDR1 SGHVS and CDR2 FQNEAQ. Trimming at V came to 5 bases and at J to 7 bases, leaving 8 bases not matched to a gene.

By sample fraction, this clonotype is medium-sized. The chain couples TRBV6-1 to TRBJ2-5; D is perhaps TRBD1 (5 bases). The V gene lost 5 bases and the J gene lost 1 base, with 11 bases spanning the gap. Looked up from germline, CDR1 is MNHNS and CDR2 is SASEGT. There are 14 residues in the CDR3. CDR3 amino acids: CASSFPGRQETQYF. The CDR3 region has the DNA TGTGCCAGCAGTTTTCCAGGGCGCCAAGAGACCCAGTACTTC.

There are a few counts of this clonotype. This may be a read error, as it is one base from a much larger clone. The V and J genes are TRBV27 and TRBJ2-3; TRBD1 might be the D (6 bases). The J call may not be correct, given that the DNA end is closer to TRBJ2-1. The length of the CDR3 is 15 residues. Germline CDR1 is MNHEY and CDR2 is SMNVEV (reference sequence). The CDR3 reads CASRPGTPDLETQFF. CDR3 nucleotides: TGTGCCAGCAGACCCGGGACACCCGACCTGGAGACCCAGTTCTTC.

This chain connects TRBV6-5 to TRBJ2-1; the D is unclear. In germline, CDR1 is MNHEY, CDR2 SVGAGI. V was pared by 7 bases and J by 0 bases, with 7 bases between. The CDR3 is 13 residues long. The CDR3 reads CASNPSSYNEQFF. The DNA of the CDR3 is TGTGCCAGCAACCCGAGCTCCTACAATGAGCAGTTCTTC.

This clonotype occurred many times. The gene calls are TRBV10-1 and TRBJ2-7; D perhaps matches TRBD2 (5 bases). This CDR3 region has 13 residues. V dropped 2 bases and J dropped 2 bases, with 7 bases sitting between them. Germline-derived CDR1 and CDR2 are WNHNN and SYGVQD (reference sequence). The DNA of the CDR3 is TGCGCCAGCAGTGAGCCGGGGACCTACGAGCAGTACTTC. It encodes CASSEPGTYEQYF.